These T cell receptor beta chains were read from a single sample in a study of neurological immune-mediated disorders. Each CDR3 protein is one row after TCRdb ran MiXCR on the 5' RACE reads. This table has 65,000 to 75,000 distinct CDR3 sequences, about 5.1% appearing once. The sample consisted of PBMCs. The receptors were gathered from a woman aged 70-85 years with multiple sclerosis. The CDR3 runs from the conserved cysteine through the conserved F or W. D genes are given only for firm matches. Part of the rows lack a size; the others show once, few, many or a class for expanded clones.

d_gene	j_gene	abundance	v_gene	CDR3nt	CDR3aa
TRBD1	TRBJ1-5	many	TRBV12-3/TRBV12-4	TGTGCCAGCAGAGGGACAGGGACCCAAAATCAGCCCCAGCATTTT	CASRGTGTQNQPQHF
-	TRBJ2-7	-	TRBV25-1	TGTGCCAGCAGTGAGAATGGGGTCGAGCAGTACTTC	CASSENGVEQYF
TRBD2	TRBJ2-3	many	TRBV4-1	TGCGCCGGTGGGACTAGCGGGAGGGCCGAGAAGGATACGCAGTATTTT	CAGGTSGRAEKDTQYF
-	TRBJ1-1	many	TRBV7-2	TGTGCCAGCAGCTTAACTTTCGACCACATGAACACTGAAGCTTTCTTT	CASSLTFDHMNTEAFF
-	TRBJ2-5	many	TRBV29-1	TGCAGCGTTGAAGAAGAGACCCAGTACTTC	CSVEEETQYF
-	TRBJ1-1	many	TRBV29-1	TGCAGCGTTGCGGTATCGGAGAACACTGAAGCTTTCTTT	CSVAVSENTEAFF
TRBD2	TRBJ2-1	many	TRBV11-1	TGTGCCAGCAGCACCCCGACTAGCGGGAGGGCCGGTTCCTACAATGAGCAGTTCTTC	CASSTPTSGRAGSYNEQFF
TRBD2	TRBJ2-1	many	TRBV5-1	TGCGCCAGCAGCTTGGCGCCGGCGGGAGGGTGGAATGAGCAGTTCTTC	CASSLAPAGGWNEQFF
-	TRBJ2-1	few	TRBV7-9	TGTGCCAGCAGCTTAGGCTGGGCCTCCTACAATGAGCAGTTCTTC	CASSLGWASYNEQFF
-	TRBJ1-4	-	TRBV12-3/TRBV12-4	TGTGCCAGCAGTACAGGGTTTAGGGCTAATGAAAAACTGTTTTTT	CASSTGFRANEKLFF
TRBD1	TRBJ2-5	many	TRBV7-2	TGTGCCAGCAGCAGACAGGGGTTTCAAGAGACCCAGTACTTC	CASSRQGFQETQYF
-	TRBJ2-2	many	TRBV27	TGTGCCAGCATCAAGACAGCGAACGGAGCGGTCGCCGGGGAGCTGTTTTTT	CASIKTANGAVAGELFF
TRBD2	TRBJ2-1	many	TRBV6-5	TGTGCCAGCAGGTCCCTAGCGGTGTCCTACAATGAGCAGTTCTTC	CASRSLAVSYNEQFF
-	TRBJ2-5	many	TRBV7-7	TGTGCTAGCAGCTTGGGCCTGGCCCCTGAGACCCAGTACTTC	CASSLGLAPETQYF
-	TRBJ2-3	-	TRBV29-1	TGCAGCGTCTTGGAGGACACAGGGGACTCTGCGCAGTATTTT	CSVLEDTGDSAQYF
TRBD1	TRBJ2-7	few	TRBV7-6	TGTGCCAGCAGCGACACCGGGACAGGGAACCACGAGCAGTACTTC	CASSDTGTGNHEQYF
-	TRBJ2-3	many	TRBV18	TGTGCCAGCTCACCCTCCGGGACCACAGATACGCAGTATTTT	CASSPSGTTDTQYF
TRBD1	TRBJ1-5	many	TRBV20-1	TGCAGTGCTAGTAGGGGACAGCTTAACCTCAATCAGCCCCAGCATTTT	CSASRGQLNLNQPQHF
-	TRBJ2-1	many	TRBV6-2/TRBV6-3	TGTGCCAGCAGTCATGAAGTCCCCCAGATCGATGAGCAGTTCTTC	CASSHEVPQIDEQFF
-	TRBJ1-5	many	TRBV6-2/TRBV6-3	TGTGCCAGCAGGGACCGCCGAAATCAGCCCCAGCATTTT	CASRDRRNQPQHF
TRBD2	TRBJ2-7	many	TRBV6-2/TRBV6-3	TGTGCCAGCAGACCCAGGACTAGCGGGAGATTTTACGAGCAGTACTTC	CASRPRTSGRFYEQYF
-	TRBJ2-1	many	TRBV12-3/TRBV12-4	TGTGCCAGCAGTTTACGGGGCTCTTTGATTCTCAATGAGCAGTTCTTC	CASSLRGSLILNEQFF
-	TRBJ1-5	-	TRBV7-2	TGTGCCAGCAGCCCCGACGGGGGTTGGGGCAATCAGCCCCAGCATTTT	CASSPDGGWGNQPQHF
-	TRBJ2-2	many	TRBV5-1	TGCGCCAGCACCGTCCCGACTTCGAACACCGGGGAGCTGTTTTTT	CASTVPTSNTGELFF
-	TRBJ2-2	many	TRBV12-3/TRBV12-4	TGTGCCAGCACCCCAACTAGGGGGGGGAACACCGGGGAGCTGTTTTTT	CASTPTRGGNTGELFF
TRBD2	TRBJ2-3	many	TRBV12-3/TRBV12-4	TGTGCCAGCAGTTTCCATAGCGGGAGGGCCGGGTCAGATACGCAGTATTTT	CASSFHSGRAGSDTQYF
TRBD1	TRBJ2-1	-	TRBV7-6	TGTGCCAGCAGCCAACCCGGACAGGGGAATGAGCAGTTCTTC	CASSQPGQGNEQFF
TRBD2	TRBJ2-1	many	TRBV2	TGTGCCAGCACCCGTAGCGGGAGGAGCACCTACAATGAGCAGTTCTTC	CASTRSGRSTYNEQFF
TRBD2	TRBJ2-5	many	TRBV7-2	TGTGCCAGCAGCCCACGAGCAGCGGGGTTGGCGGGGGAGACCCAGTACTTC	CASSPRAAGLAGETQYF
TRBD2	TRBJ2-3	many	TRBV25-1	TGTGCCAGCAGTGCTAGGCTAGCGGGAGAAGTGGATACGCAGTATTTT	CASSARLAGEVDTQYF
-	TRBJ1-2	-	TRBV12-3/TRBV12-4	TGTGCCAGCAGTAGACAGTCTAACTATGGCTACACCTTC	CASSRQSNYGYTF
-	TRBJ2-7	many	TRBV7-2	TGTGCCAGCAGGTCTATAGGGAAAAGTTACGAGCAGTACTTC	CASRSIGKSYEQYF
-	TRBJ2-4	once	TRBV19	TGTGCCAGTAGTATAGACGGCAGCAGAGGGTACATTCAGTACTTC	CASSIDGSRGYIQYF
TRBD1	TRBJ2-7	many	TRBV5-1	TGCGCCAGCAGCTCCCGGGACAGCACTTACGAGCAGTACTTC	CASSSRDSTYEQYF
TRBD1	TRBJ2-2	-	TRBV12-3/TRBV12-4	TGTGCCAGCAGTCGAACAACAGGGGGCGATACCGGGGAGCTGTTTTTT	CASSRTTGGDTGELFF
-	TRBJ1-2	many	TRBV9	TGTGCCAGCAGCCCTGCAGGGAGCTATGGCTACACCTTC	CASSPAGSYGYTF
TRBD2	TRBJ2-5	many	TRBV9	TGTGCCAGCAGCGTAGGACTAGCGGGAGTCGGGCAAGAGACCCAGTACTTC	CASSVGLAGVGQETQYF
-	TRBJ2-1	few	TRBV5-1	TGCGCCAGCAGCCCTAGACAAGCCACGAGCTCCTACAATGAGCAGTTCTTC	CASSPRQATSSYNEQFF
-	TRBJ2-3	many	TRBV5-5	TGTGCCAGCAGCTTGAACCCCCGAAGCCTGAGCACAGATACGCAGTATTTT	CASSLNPRSLSTDTQYF